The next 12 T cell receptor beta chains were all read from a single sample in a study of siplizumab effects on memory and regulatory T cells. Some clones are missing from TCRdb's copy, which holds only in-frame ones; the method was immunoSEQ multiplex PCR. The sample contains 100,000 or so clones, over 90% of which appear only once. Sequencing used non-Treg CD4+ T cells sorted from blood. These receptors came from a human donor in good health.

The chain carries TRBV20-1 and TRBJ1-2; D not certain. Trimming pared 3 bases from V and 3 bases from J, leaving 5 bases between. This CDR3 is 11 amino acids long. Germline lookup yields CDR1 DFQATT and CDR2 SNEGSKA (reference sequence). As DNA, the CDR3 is TGCAGTGCTAGGGATGACTATGGCTACACCTTC. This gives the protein CSARDDYGYTF.

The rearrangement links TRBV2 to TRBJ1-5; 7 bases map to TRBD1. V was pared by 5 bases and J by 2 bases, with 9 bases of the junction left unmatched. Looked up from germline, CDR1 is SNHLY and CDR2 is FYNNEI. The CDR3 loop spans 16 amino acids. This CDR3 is CASSRTGVHGNQPQHF. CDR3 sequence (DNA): TGTGCCAGCAGTCGAACAGGGGTTCATGGCAATCAGCCCCAGCATTTT.

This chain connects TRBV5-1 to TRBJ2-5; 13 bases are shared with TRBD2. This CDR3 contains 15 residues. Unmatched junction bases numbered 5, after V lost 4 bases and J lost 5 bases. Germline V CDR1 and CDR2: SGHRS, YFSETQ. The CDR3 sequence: CASSVEGLAGETQYF. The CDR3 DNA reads TGCGCCAGCAGCGTAGAGGGACTAGCGGGGGAGACCCAGTACTTC.

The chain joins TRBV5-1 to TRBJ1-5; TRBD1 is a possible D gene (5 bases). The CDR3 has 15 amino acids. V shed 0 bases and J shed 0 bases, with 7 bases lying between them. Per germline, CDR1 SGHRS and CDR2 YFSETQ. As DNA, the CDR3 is TGCGCCAGCAGCTTGGGGGGGAATAGCAATCAGCCCCAGCATTTT. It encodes CASSLGGNSNQPQHF.

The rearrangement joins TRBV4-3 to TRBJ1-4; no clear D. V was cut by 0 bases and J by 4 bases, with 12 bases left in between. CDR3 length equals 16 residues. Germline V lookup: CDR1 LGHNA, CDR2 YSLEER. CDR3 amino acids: CASSQDVPDRNEKLFF. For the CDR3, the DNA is TGCGCCAGCAGCCAAGATGTCCCTGATCGTAATGAAAAACTGTTTTTT.

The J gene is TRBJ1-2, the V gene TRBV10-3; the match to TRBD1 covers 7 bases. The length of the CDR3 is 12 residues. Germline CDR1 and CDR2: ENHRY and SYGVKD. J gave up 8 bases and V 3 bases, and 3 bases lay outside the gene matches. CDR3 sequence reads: CAISEGTAGYTF. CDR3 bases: TGTGCCATCAGTGAAGGGACAGCAGGCTACACCTTC.

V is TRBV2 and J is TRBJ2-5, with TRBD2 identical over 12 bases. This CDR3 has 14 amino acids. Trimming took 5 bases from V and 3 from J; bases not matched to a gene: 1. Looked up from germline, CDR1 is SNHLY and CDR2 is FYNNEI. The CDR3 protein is CASSWTSGKETQYF. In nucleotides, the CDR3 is TGTGCCAGCAGTTGGACTAGCGGGAAAGAGACCCAGTACTTC.

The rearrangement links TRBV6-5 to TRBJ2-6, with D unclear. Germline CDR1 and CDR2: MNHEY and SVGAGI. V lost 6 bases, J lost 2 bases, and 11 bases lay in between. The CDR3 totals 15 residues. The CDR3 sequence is CASSLDTTGANVLTF. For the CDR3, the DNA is TGTGCCAGCAGCCTCGACACAACTGGGGCCAACGTCCTGACTTTC.

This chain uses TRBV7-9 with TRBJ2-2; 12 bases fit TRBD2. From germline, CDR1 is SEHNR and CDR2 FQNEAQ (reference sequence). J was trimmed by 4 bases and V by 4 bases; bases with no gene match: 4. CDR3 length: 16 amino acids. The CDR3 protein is CASSSSSGRVTGELFF. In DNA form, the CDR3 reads TGTGCCAGCAGCTCATCTAGCGGGAGGGTCACCGGGGAGCTGTTTTTT.

The CDR3: CASYPTGVLADTQYF. CDR3 coding DNA: TGTGCCAGCTATCCTACGGGAGTGCTGGCAGATACGCAGTATTTT. The rearrangement uses TRBV6-6 and TRBJ2-3, with D maybe TRBD2 (6 bases). Trimming took 8 bases from V and 4 from J, leaving 19 bases between them. The CDR3 extends over 15 amino acids. Germline V lookup: CDR1 MNHNY, CDR2 SVGAGI (reference sequence).

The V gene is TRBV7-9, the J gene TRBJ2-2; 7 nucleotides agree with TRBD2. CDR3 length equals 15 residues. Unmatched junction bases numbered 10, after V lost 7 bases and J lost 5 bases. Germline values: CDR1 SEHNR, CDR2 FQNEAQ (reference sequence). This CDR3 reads CASISRRERTGELFF. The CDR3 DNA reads TGTGCCAGCATCTCAAGGCGGGAGAGGACCGGGGAGCTGTTTTTT.

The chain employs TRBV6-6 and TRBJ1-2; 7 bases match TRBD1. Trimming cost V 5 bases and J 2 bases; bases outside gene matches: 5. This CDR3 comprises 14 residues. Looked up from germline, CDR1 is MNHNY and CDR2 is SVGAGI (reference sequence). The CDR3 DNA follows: TGTGCCAGCAGTCCCGGGACAGCAAACTATGGCTACACCTTC. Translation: CASSPGTANYGYTF.